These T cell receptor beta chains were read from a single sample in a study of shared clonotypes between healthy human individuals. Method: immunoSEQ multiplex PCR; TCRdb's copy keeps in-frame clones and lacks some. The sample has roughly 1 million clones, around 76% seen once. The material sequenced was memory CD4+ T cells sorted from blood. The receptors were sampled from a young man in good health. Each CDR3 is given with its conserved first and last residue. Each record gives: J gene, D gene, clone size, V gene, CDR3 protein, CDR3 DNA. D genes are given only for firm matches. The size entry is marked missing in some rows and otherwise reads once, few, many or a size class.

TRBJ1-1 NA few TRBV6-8 CASSSRTVKNTEAFF TGTGCCAGCAGTTCTCGGACAGTCAAGAACACTGAAGCTTTCTTT
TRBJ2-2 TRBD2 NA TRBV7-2 CASSASGRADTGELFF TGTGCCAGCAGCGCGAGCGGGAGGGCCGACACCGGGGAGCTGTTTTTT
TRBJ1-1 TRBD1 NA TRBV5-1 CASSPKTGFFTEAFF TGCGCCAGCAGCCCAAAGACAGGGTTTTTTACTGAAGCTTTCTTT
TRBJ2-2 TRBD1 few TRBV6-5 CASRDGTGDTGELFF TGTGCCAGCAGAGACGGGACAGGGGACACCGGGGAGCTGTTTTTT
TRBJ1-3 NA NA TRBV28 CASRRSLGGSGNTIYF TGTGCCAGCAGGCGCTCCCTTGGGGGATCTGGAAACACCATATATTTT
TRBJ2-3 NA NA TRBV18 CASSPAGRGTDTQYF TGTGCCAGCTCACCAGCTGGAAGGGGCACAGATACGCAGTATTTT
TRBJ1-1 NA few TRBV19 CASSIGGSGTEAFF TGTGCCAGTAGTATTGGTGGTAGTGGCACTGAAGCTTTCTTT
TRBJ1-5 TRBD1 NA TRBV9 CASSPGTGVQPQHF TGTGCCAGCAGCCCGGGGACAGGGGTTCAGCCCCAGCATTTT
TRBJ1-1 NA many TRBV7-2 CASSPRAGEAFF TGTGCCAGCAGCCCAAGGGCAGGGGAAGCTTTCTTT
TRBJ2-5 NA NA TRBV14 CASSQGAGMETQYF TGTGCCAGCAGCCAAGGGGCAGGGATGGAGACCCAGTACTTC
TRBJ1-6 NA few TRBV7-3 CASSLDSNSPLHF TGTGCCAGCAGCTTAGACAGTAATTCACCCCTCCACTTT
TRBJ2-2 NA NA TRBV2 CASTKAINTGELFF TGTGCCAGCACGAAAGCGATTAACACCGGGGAGCTGTTTTTT
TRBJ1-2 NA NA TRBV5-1 CASSLDPGLNYGYTF TGCGCCAGCAGCTTGGATCCGGGGCTTAACTATGGCTACACCTTC
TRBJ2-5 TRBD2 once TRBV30 CAWRIGGTYQETQYF TGTGCCTGGAGGATCGGGGGGACCTACCAAGAGACCCAGTACTTC
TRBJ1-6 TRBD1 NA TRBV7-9 CASSFSDRPSSYNSPLHF TGTGCCAGCAGCTTTTCGGACAGGCCGAGCTCCTATAATTCACCCCTCCACTTT
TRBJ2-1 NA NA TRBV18 CASSLAYNEQFF TGTGCCAGCTCACTCGCCTACAATGAGCAGTTCTTC
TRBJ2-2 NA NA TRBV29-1 CSVLMPLVGELFF TGCAGCGTTTTGATGCCGTTGGTCGGGGAGCTGTTTTTT
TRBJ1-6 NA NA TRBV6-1 CASSVTGYLNSPLHF TGTGCCAGCAGTGTTACAGGGTATTTGAATTCACCCCTCCACTTT
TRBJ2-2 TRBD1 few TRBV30 CAWSTRRTGTNTGELFF TGTGCCTGGAGTACCCGGAGGACAGGGACGAACACCGGGGAGCTGTTTTTT
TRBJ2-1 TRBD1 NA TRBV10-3 CANDRGRVNEQFF TGTGCCAACGACAGGGGGCGCGTTAATGAGCAGTTCTTC
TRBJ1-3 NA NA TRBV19 CASEPRVSGNTIYF TGTGCCAGCGAACCCAGGGTGTCTGGAAACACCATATATTTT
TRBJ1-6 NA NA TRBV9 CASSLYDTENSPLHF TGTGCCAGCAGCCTTTATGACACGGAGAATTCACCCCTCCACTTT
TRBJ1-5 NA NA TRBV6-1 CATRGHGQEVPQHF TGTGCCACCCGCGGTCACGGTCAAGAGGTGCCCCAGCATTTT
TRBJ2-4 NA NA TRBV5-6 CASSSPYGSSKNIQYF TGTGCCAGCAGCTCCCCCTACGGGTCGTCCAAAAACATTCAGTACTTC
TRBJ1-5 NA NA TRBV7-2 CASSLASTVNQPQHF TGTGCCAGCAGCTTAGCCTCGACAGTTAATCAGCCCCAGCATTTT
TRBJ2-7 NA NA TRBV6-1 CASSDSRDKTYEQYF TGTGCCAGCAGTGATTCGCGGGACAAGACCTACGAGCAGTACTTC
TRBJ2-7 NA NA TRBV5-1 CASSPARGVGYEQYF TGCGCCAGCAGCCCAGCCCGAGGAGTCGGCTACGAGCAGTACTTC
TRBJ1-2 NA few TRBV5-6 CASSWYYGYTF TGTGCCAGCAGCTGGTACTATGGCTACACCTTC
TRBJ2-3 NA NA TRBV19 CASSTSTASSTDTQYF TGTGCCAGTAGTACTTCGACAGCCTCTAGCACAGATACGCAGTATTTT
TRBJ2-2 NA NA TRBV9 CASTRTGWGNTGELFF TGTGCCAGTACTCGGACTGGTTGGGGGAACACCGGGGAGCTGTTTTTT
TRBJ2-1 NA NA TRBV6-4 CASSVEGLMGYEQFF TGTGCCAGCAGTGTGGAGGGGTTGATGGGTTATGAGCAGTTCTTC
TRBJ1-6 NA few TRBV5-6 CASSLEGRANSPLHF TGTGCCAGCAGCTTGGAAGGCAGAGCGAATTCACCCCTCCACTTT
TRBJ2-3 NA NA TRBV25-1 CASSDQRGRGAATQYF TGTGCCAGCAGTGACCAAAGGGGGCGGGGAGCAGCTACGCAGTATTTT
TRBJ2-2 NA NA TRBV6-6 CASSFTGNTGELFF TGTGCCAGCAGTTTCACAGGGAACACCGGGGAGCTGTTTTTT
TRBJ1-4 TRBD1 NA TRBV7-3 CASSTPGQGDEKLFF TGTGCCAGCAGCACGCCGGGACAGGGGGATGAAAAACTGTTTTTT
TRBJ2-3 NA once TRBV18 CASSQQGGTDTQYF TGTGCCAGCTCCCAACAGGGCGGGACAGATACGCAGTATTTT
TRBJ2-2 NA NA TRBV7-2 CASSSIPGLLTGELFF TGTGCCAGCAGCTCCATACCGGGACTTCTCACCGGGGAGCTGTTTTTT
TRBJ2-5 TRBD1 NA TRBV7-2 CASSSAQGALETQYF TGTGCCAGCAGCTCCGCCCAGGGGGCCTTGGAGACCCAGTACTTC
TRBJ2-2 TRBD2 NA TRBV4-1 CASRGFWEGGAGELFF TGCGCCAGCAGGGGCTTCTGGGAGGGCGGTGCCGGGGAGCTGTTTTTT
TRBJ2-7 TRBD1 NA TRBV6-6 CASRKGQGHEQYF TGTGCCAGCAGAAAAGGACAGGGCCACGAGCAGTACTTC